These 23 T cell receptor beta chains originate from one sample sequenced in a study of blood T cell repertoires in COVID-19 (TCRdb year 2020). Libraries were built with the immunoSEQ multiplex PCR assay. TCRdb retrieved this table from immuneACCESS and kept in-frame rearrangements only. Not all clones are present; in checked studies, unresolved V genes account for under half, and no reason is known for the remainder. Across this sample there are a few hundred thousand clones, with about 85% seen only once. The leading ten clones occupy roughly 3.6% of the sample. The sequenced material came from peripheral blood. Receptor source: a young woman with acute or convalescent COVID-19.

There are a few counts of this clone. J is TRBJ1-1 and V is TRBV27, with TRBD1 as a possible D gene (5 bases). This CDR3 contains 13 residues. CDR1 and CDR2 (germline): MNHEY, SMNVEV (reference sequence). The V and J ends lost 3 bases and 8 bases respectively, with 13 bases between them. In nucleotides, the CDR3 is TGTGCCAGCAGTTTCCTCCCGGGGGACGAAGCTTTCTTT. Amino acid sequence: CASSFLPGDEAFF.

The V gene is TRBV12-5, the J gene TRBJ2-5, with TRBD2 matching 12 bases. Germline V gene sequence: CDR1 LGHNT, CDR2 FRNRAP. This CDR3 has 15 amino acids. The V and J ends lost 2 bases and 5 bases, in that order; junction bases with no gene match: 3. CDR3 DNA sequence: TGTGCTAGTGGTTTGCTGCTAGCGGGAGGGGAGACCCAGTACTTC. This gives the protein CASGLLLAGGETQYF.

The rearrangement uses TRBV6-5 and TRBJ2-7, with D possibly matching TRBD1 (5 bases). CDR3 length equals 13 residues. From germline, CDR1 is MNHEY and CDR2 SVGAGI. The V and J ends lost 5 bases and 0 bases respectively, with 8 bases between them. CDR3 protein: CASSTGASYEQYF. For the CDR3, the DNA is TGTGCCAGCAGTACAGGCGCCTCCTACGAGCAGTACTTC.

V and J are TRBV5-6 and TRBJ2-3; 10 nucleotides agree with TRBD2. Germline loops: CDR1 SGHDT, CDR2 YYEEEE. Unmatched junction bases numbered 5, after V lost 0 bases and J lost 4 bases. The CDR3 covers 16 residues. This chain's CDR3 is CASSLAGLAVADTQYF. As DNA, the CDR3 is TGTGCCAGCAGCTTGGCCGGACTAGCGGTTGCAGATACGCAGTATTTT.

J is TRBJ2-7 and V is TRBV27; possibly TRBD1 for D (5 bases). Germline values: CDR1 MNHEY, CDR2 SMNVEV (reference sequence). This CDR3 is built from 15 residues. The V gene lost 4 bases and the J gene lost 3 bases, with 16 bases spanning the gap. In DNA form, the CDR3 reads TGTGCCAGCAGTTATAAAGACAGCTACCTCTACGAGCAGTACTTC. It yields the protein CASSYKDSYLYEQYF.

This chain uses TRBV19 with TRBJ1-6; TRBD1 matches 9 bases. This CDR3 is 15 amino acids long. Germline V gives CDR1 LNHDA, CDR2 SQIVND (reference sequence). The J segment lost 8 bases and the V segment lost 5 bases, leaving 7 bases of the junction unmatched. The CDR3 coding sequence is TGTGCCAGTAGTGCCTCCGGGACAGGGTATTCACCCCTCCACTTT. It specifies CASSASGTGYSPLHF. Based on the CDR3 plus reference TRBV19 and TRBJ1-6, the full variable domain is DGGITQSPKYLFRKEGQNVTLSCEQNLNHDAMYWYRQDPGQGLRLIYYSQIVNDFQKGDIAEGYSVSREKKESFPLTVTSAQKNPTAFYLCASSASGTGYSPLHFGNGTRLTVT.

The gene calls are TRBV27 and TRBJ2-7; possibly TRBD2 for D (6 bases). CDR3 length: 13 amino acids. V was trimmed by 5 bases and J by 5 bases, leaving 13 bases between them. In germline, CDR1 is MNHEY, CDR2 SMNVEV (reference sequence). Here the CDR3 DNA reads TGTGCCAGCAGTCGAGGGGAGGTCCACGAGCAGTACTTC. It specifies CASSRGEVHEQYF.

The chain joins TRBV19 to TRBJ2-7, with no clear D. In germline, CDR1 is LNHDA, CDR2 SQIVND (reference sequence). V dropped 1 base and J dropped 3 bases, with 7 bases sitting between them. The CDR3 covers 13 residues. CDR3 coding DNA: TGTGCCAGTAGTATAGTCTTCGGCTACGAGCAGTACTTC. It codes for CASSIVFGYEQYF.

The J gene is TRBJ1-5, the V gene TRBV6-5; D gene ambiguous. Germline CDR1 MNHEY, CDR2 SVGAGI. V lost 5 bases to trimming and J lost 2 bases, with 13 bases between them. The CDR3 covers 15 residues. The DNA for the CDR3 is TGTGCCAGCAGTCGTCTCGATGGAGGCAATCAGCCCCAGCATTTT. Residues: CASSRLDGGNQPQHF.

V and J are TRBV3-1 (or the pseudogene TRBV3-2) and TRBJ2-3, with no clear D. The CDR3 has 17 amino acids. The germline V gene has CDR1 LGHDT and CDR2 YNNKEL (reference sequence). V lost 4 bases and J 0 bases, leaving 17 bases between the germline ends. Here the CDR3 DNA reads TGTGCCAGCAGCCCATTCCGCGCATCGACTAGCACAGATACGCAGTATTTT. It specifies CASSPFRASTSTDTQYF.

This chain's CDR3 is CSASGTSATYEQYF. In DNA, the CDR3 is TGCAGCGCTTCCGGGACTAGCGCAACCTACGAGCAGTACTTC. The rearrangement links TRBV29-1 to TRBJ2-7; the match to TRBD2 covers 10 bases. CDR1 is SQVTM, CDR2 ANQGSEA, per germline. The CDR3 is 14 amino acids. Trimming cost V 7 bases and J 2 bases; bases outside gene matches: 8.

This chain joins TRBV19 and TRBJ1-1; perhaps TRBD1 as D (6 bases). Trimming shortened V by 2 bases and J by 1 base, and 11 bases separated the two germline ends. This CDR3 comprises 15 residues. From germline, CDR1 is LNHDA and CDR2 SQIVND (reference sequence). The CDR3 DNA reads TGTGCCAGTAGTATAACAGGGCTGGGGAACACTGAAGCTTTCTTT. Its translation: CASSITGLGNTEAFF.

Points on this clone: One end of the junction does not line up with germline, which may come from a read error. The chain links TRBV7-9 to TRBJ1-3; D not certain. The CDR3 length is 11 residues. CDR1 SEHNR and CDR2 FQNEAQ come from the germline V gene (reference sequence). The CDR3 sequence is CASSFGDTIYF. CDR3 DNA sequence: TGTGCCAGCAGCTTTGGAGACACCATATATTTT.

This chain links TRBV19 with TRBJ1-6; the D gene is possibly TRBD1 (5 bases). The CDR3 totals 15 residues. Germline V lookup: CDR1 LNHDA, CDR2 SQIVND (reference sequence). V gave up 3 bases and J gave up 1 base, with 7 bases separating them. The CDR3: CASSIKGSYNSPLHF. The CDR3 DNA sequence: TGTGCCAGTAGTATCAAGGGGTCCTATAATTCACCCCTCCACTTT.

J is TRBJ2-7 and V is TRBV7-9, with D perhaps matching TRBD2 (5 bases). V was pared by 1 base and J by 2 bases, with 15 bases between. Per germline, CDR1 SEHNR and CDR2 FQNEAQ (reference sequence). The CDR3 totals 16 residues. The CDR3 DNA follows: TGTGCCAGCAGCTTAGGGATGACCGGGATGACCTACGAGCAGTACTTC. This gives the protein CASSLGMTGMTYEQYF.

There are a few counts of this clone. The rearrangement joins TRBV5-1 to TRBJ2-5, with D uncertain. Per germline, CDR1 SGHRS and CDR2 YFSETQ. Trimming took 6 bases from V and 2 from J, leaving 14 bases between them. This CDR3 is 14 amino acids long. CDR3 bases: TGCGCCAGCAACATGGGTCTCGGGCAAGAGACCCAGTACTTC. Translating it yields CASNMGLGQETQYF.

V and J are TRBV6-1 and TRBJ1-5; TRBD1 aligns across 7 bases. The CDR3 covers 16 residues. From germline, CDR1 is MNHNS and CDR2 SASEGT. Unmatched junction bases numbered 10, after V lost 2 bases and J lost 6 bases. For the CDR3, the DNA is TGTGCCAGCAGTGAATCACCCCAGGGGGGTAGTCAGCCCCAGCATTTT. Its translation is CASSESPQGGSQPQHF.

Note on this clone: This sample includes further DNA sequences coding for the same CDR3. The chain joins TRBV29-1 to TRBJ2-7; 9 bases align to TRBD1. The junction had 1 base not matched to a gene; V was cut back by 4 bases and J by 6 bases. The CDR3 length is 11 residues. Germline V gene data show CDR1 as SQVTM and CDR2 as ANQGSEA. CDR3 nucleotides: TGCAGCGTTGGACAGGGGGGCGAGCAGTACTTC. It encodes CSVGQGGEQYF.

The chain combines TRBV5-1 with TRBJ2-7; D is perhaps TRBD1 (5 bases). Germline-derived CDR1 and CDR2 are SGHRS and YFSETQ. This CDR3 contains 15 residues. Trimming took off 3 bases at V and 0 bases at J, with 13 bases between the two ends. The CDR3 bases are TGCGCCAGCAGCTCAGGGCCCCGCCACTCCTACGAGCAGTACTTC. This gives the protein CASSSGPRHSYEQYF. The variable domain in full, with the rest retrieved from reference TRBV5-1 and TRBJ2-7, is KAGVTQTPRYLIKTRGQQVTLSCSPISGHRSVSWYQQTPGQGLQFLFEYFSETQRNKGNFPGRFSGRQFSNSRSEMNVSTLELGDSALYLCASSSGPRHSYEQYFGPGTRLTVT.

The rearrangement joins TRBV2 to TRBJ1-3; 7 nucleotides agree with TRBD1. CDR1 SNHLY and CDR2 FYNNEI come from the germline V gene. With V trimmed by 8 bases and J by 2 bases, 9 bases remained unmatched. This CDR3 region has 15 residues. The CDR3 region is CASRGGRQTGNTIYF. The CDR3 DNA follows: TGTGCCAGCCGAGGGGGCAGACAGACTGGAAACACCATATATTTT.

Written as DNA, the CDR3 is TGCGCCAGCAGCGAATGGACAGGAACTGAAGCTTTCTTT. This sequence encodes CASSEWTGTEAFF. This chain links TRBV5-1 with TRBJ1-1; 7 positions agree with TRBD1. This CDR3 is 13 amino acids long. CDR1 and CDR2 from the germline V gene are SGHRS and YFSETQ. V gave up 4 bases and J gave up 5 bases; unmatched junction bases: 5.

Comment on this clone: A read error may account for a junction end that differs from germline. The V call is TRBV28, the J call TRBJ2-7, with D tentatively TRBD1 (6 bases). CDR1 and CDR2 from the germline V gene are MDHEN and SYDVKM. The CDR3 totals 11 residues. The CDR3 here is CASSPRDTVHF. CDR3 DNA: TGTGCCAGCAGTCCTCGGGACACAGTCCACTTC.

The DNA of the CDR3 is TGTGCCAGCAGCTTTCGAGCGGGAGGGGGCTACAATGAGCAGTTCTTC. It yields the protein CASSFRAGGGYNEQFF. J is TRBJ2-1 and V is TRBV7-2; 10 bases match TRBD2. Trimming took 3 bases from V and 3 from J; bases not matched to a gene: 5. The CDR3 runs to 16 residues. Germline V gene lookup returns CDR1 SGHTA and CDR2 FQGNSA.